This T cell receptor beta chain derives from a study of blood T cell repertoires in COVID-19. Across the study: Sites in the United States, Italy and Spain provided acute and convalescent COVID-19 samples. From T cells, B-cell-depleted T cells, or PBMCs came the material, which was cDNA or gDNA.

TCRdb's copy holds only in-frame clones and misses some; the assay was immunoSEQ multiplex PCR. In the table there are 200,000 to 250,000 clones, 65% to 85% of which are singletons. A Seattle source enrolled patients during active infection and followed them longitudinally. The sequenced material came from peripheral blood. This TCR was recovered from a woman under 40 with COVID-19, enrolled during active disease.

CDR3 residues: CASSKRGTFAYEQYF. The CDR3 nucleotides are TGTGCCAGCAGCAAGAGGGGGACGTTCGCCTACGAGCAGTACTTC. The chain couples TRBV11-2 to TRBJ2-7, with D possibly matching TRBD1 (6 bases). Germline V gene data show CDR1 as SGHAT and CDR2 as FQNNGV. The V and J ends lost 5 bases and 2 bases respectively, with 16 bases between them. The CDR3 contains 15 residues.